This TCR beta chain was sequenced in a study of blood T cell repertoires in COVID-19. Overall study: Samples came from the United States, Italy and Spain, spanning acute and convalescent COVID-19. PBMCs, B-cell-depleted T cells, or T cells were the source of the cDNA or gDNA that made up the material.

In the original analysis: Estimation of nucleated cell counts was performed using reference gene primer amplification. Here immunoSEQ multiplex PCR was the method, and the copy in TCRdb shows in-frame clones only, minus some. Clone size and the V and J calls come from that table; the DNA yielded D and trimming. Of some 90,000 clones listed, approximately 87% are singletons. What was sequenced was peripheral blood. The origin of this receptor is a human donor in a cohort sampled during active COVID-19.

This chain's CDR3 is CASNTASGAYGYTF. Here the CDR3 DNA reads TGTGCCAGTAACACCGCATCGGGAGCCTATGGCTACACCTTC. This chain connects TRBV19 to TRBJ1-2; no firm D call. The CDR3 covers 14 residues. V lost 7 bases and J 4 bases, leaving 16 bases between the germline ends. Germline V CDR1 and CDR2: LNHDA, SQIVND (reference sequence).